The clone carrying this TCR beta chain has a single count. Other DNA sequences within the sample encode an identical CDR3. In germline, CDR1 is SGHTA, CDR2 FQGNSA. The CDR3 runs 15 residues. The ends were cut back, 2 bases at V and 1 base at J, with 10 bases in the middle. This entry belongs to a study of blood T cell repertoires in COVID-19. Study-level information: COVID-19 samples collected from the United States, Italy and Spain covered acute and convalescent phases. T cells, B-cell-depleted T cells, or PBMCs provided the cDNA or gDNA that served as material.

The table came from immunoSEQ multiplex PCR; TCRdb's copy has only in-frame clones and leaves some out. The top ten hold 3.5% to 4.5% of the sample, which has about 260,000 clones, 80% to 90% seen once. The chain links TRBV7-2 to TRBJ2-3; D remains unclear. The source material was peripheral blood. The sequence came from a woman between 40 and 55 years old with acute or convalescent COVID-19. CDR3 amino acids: CASSLTRVRTDTQYF. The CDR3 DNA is TGTGCCAGCAGCTTAACCCGGGTACGCACAGATACGCAGTATTTT.